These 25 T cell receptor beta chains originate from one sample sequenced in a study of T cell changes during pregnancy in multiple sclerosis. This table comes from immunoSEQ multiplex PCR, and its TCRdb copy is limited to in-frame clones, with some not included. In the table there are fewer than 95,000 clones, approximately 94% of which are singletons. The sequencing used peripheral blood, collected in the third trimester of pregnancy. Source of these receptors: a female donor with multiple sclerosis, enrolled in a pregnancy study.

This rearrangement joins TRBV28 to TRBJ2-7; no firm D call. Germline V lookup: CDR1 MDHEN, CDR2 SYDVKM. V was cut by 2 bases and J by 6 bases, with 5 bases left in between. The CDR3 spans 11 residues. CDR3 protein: CASSLGPEQYF. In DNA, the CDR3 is TGTGCCAGCAGTTTAGGCCCCGAGCAGTACTTC.

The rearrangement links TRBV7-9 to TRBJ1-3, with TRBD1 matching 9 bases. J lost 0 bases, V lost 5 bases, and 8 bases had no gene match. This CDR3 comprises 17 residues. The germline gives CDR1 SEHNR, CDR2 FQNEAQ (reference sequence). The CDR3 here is CASSLGDRALSGNTIYF. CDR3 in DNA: TGTGCCAGCAGCCTCGGGGACAGGGCCCTCTCTGGAAACACCATATATTTT. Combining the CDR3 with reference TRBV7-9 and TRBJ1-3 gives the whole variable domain DTGVSQNPRHKITKRGQNVTFRCDPISEHNRLYWYRQTLGQGPEFLTYFQNEAQLEKSRLLSDRFSAERPKGSFSTLEIQRTEQGDSAMYLCASSLGDRALSGNTIYFGEGSWLTVV.

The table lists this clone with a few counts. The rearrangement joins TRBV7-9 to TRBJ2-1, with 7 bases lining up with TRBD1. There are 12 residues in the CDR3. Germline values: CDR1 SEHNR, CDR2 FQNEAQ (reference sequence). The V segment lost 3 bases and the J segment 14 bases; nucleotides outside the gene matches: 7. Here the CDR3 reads CASSFSRDREFF. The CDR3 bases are TGTGCCAGCAGCTTCTCCCGGGACAGAGAGTTCTTC.

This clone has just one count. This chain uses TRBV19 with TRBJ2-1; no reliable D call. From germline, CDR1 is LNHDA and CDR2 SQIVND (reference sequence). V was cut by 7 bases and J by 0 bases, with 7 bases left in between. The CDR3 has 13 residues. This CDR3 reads CASTLGSYNEQFF. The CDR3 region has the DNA TGTGCCAGTACTCTCGGCTCCTACAATGAGCAGTTCTTC.

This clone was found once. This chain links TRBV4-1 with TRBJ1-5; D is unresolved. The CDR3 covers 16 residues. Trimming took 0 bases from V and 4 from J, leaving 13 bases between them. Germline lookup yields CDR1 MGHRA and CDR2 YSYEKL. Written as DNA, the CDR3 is TGCGCCAGCAGCCAAGATGAGGGAGTCAGGAATCAGCCCCAGCATTTT. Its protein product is CASSQDEGVRNQPQHF.

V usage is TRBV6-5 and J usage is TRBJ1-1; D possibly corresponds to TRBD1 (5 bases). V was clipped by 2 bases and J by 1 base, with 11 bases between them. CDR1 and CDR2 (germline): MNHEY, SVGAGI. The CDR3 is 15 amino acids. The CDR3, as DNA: TGTGCCAGCAGTTACGTGGGACTGACGAACACTGAAGCTTTCTTT. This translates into CASSYVGLTNTEAFF.

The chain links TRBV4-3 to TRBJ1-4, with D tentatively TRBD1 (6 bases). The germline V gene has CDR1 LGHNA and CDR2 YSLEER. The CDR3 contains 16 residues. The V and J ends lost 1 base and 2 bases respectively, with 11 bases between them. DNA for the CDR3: TGCGCCAGCAGCCAAGGATATCAGGGGACTAATGAAAAACTGTTTTTT. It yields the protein CASSQGYQGTNEKLFF.

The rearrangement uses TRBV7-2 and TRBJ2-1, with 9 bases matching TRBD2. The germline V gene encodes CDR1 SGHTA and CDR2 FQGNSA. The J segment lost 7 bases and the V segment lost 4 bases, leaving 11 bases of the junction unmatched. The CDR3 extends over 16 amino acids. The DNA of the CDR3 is TGTGCCAGCAGCTCAGATAGCGGGAGCCTGGGGAATGAGCAGTTCTTC. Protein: CASSSDSGSLGNEQFF.

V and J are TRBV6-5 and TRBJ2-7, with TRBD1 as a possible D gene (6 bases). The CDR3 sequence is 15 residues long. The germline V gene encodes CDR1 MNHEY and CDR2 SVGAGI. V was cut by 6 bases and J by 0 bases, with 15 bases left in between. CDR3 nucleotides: TGTGCCAGCAGCCGCTACCAAGGGGGCTCCTACGAGCAGTACTTC. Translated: CASSRYQGGSYEQYF.

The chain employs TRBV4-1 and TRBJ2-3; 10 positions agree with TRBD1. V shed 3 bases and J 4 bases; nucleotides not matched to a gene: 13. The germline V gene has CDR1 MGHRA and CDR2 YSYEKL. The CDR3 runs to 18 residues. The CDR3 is CASSQPRGQGVYADTQYF. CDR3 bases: TGCGCCAGCAGCCAGCCCCGTGGACAGGGGGTTTATGCAGATACGCAGTATTTT.

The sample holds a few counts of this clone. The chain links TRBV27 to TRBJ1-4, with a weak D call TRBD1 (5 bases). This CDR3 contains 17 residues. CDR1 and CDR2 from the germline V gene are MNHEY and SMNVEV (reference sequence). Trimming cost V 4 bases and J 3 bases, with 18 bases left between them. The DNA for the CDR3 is TGTGCCAGCAGTTCCCACCCGGGCAGGGTGGCTAATGAAAAACTGTTTTTT. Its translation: CASSSHPGRVANEKLFF.

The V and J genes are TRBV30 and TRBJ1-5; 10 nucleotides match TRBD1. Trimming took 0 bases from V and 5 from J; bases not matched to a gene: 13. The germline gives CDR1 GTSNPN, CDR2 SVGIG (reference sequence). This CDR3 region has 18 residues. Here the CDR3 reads CAWSVAGQGNFWDQPQHF. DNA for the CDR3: TGTGCCTGGAGTGTCGCGGGACAGGGGAATTTTTGGGATCAGCCCCAGCATTTT. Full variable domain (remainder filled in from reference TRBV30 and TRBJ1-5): SQTIHQWPATLVQPVGSPLSLECTVEGTSNPNLYWYRQAAGRGLQLLFYSVGIGQISSEVPQNLSASRPQDRQFILSSKKLLLSDSGFYLCAWSVAGQGNFWDQPQHFGDGTRLSIL.

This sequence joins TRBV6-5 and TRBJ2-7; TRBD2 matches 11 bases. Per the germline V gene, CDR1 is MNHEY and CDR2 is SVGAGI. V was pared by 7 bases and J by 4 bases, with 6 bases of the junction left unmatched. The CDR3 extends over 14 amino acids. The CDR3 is CASTRTSGSYEQYF. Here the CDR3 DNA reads TGTGCCAGCACACGGACTAGCGGGTCTTACGAGCAGTACTTC.

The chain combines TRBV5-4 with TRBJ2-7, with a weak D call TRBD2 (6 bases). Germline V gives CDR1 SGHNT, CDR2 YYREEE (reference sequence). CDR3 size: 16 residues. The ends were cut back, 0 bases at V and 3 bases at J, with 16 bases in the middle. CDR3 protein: CASSLDLERAYYEQYF. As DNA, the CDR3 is TGTGCCAGCAGCTTGGATTTGGAGCGGGCCTACTACGAGCAGTACTTC.

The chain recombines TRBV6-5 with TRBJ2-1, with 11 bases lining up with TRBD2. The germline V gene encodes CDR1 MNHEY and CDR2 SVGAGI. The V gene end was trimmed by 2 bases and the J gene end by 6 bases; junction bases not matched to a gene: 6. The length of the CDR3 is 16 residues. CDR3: CASSYTGLAEGNEQFF. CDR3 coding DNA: TGTGCCAGCAGTTACACGGGACTAGCGGAGGGCAATGAGCAGTTCTTC.

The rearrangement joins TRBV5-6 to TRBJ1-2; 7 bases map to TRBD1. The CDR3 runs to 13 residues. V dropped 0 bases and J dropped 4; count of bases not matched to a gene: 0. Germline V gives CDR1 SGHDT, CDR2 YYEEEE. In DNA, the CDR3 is TGTGCCAGCAGCTTGGCAGGGGGCTATGGCTACACCTTC. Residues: CASSLAGGYGYTF. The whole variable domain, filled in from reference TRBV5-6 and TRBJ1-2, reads DAGVTQSPTHLIKTRGQQVTLRCSPKSGHDTVSWYQQALGQGPQFIFQYYEEEERQRGNFPDRFSGHQFPNYSSELNVNALLLGDSALYLCASSLAGGYGYTFGSGTRLTVV.

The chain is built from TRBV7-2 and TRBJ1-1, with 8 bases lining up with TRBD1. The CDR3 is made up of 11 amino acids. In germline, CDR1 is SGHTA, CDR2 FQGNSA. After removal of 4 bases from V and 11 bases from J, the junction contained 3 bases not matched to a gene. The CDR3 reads CASSSRGPAFF. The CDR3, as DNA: TGTGCCAGCAGCTCCAGGGGGCCCGCTTTCTTT.

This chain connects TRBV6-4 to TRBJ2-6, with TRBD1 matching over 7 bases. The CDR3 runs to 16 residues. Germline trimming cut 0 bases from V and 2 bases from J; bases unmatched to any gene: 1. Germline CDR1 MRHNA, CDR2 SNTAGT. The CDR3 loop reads CASSDSGGAGANVLTF. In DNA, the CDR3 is TGTGCCAGCAGTGACTCAGGGGGCGCTGGGGCCAACGTCCTGACTTTC.

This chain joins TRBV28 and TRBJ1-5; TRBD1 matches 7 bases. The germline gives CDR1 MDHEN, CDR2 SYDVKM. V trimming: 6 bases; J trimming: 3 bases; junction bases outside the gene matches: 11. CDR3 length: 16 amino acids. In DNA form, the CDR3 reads TGTGCCAGCAGCCCACTGGCGGGACAGCACAATCAGCCCCAGCATTTT. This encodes CASSPLAGQHNQPQHF. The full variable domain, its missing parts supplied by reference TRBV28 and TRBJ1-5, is DVKVTQSSRYLVKRTGEKVFLECVQDMDHENMFWYRQDPGLGLRLIYFSYDVKMKEKGDIPEGYSVSREKKERFSLILESASTNQTSMYLCASSPLAGQHNQPQHFGDGTRLSIL.

The CDR3 DNA sequence: TGTGCCAGCCGACCCGGGACAGGGAAAGTCAGCAATCAGCCCCAGCATTTT. Translated, it gives CASRPGTGKVSNQPQHF. The chain employs TRBV9 and TRBJ1-5; 9 bases agree with TRBD1. CDR1 SGDLS and CDR2 YYNGEE come from the germline V gene. Unmatched junction bases numbered 12, after V lost 7 bases and J lost 1 base. The CDR3 spans 17 residues.

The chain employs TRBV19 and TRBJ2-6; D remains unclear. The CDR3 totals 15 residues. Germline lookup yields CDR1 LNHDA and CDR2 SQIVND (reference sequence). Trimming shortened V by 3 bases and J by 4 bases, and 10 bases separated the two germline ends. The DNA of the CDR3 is TGTGCCAGTAGTATGATAGTGTCCGGGGCCAACGTCCTGACTTTC. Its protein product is CASSMIVSGANVLTF.

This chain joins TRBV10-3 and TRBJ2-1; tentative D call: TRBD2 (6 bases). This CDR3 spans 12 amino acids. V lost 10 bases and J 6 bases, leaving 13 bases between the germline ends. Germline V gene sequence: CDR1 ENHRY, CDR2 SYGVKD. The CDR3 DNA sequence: TGTGCCACCGAGACTAGTTCCAATGAGCAGTTCTTC. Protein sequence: CATETSSNEQFF.

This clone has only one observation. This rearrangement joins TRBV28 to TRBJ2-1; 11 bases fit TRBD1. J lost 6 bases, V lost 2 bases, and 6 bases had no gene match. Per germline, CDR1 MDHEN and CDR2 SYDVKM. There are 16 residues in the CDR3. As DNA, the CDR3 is TGTGCCAGCAGTTTACACGTAGGACAGGGGGCCAATGAGCAGTTCTTC. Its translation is CASSLHVGQGANEQFF. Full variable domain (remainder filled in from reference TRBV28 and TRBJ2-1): DVKVTQSSRYLVKRTGEKVFLECVQDMDHENMFWYRQDPGLGLRLIYFSYDVKMKEKGDIPEGYSVSREKKERFSLILESASTNQTSMYLCASSLHVGQGANEQFFGPGTRLTVL.

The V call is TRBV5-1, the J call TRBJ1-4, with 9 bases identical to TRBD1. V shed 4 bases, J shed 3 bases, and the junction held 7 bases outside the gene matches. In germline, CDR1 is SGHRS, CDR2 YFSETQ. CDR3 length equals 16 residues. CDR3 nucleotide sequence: TGCGCCAGCAGCACCGGACAGGGGAGGGCTAATGAAAAACTGTTTTTT. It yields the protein CASSTGQGRANEKLFF.

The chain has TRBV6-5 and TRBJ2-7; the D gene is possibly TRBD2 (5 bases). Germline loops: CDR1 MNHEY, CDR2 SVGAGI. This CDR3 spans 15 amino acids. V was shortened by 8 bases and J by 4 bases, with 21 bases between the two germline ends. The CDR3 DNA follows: TGTGCCAGCTCTGCTCTAGCAGTGGGCTCTTACGAGCAGTACTTC. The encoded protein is CASSALAVGSYEQYF.